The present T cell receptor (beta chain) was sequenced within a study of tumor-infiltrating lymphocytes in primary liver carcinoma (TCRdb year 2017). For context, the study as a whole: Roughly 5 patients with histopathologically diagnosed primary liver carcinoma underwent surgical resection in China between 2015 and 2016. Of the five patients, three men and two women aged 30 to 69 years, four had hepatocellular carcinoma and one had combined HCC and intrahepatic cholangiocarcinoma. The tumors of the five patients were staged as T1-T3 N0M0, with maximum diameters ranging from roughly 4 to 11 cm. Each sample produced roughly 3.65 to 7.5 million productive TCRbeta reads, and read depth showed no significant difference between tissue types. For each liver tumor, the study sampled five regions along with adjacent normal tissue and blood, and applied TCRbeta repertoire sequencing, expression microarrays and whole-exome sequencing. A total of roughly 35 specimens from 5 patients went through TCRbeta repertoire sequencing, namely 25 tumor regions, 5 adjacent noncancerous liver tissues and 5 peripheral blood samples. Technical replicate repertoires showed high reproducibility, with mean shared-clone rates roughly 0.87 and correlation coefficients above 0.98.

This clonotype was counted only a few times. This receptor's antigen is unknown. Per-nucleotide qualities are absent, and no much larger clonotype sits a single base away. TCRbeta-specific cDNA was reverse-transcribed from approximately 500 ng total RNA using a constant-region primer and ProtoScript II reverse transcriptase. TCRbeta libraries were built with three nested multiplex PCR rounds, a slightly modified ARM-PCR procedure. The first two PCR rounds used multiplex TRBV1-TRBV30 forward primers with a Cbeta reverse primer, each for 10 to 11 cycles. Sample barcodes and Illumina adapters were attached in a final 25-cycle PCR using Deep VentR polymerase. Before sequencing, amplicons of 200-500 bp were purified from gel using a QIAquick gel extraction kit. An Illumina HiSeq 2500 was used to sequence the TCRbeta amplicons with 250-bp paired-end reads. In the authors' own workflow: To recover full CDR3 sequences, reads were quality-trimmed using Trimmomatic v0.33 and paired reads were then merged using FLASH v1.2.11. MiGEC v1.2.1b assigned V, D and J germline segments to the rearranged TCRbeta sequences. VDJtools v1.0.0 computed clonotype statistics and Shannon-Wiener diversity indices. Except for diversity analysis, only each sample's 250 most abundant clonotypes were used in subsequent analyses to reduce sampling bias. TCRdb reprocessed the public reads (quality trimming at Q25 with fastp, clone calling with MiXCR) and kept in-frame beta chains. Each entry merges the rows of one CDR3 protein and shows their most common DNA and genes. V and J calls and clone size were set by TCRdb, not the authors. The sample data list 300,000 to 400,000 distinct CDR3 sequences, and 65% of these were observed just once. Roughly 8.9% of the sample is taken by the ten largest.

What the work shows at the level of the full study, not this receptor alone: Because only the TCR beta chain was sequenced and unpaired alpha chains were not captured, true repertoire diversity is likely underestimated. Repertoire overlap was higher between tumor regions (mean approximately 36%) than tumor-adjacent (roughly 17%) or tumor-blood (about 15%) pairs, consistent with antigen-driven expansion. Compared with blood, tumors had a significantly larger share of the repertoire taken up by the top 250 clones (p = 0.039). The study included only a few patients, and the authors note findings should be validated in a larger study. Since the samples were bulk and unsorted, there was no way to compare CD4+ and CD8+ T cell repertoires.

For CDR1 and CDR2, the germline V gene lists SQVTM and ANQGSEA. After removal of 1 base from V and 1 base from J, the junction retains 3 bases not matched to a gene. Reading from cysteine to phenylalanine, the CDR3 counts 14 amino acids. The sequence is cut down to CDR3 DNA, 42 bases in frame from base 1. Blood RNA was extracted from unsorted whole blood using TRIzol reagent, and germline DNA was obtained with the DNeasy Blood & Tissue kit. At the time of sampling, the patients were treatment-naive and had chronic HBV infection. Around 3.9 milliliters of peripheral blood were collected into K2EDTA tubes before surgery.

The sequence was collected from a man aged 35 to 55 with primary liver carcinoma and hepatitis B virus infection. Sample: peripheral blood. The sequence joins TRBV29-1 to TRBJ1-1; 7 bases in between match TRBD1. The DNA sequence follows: TGCAGCGTTGAAGTGTCAGGGGGGAACACTGAAGCTTTCTTT. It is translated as CSVEVSGGNTEAFF. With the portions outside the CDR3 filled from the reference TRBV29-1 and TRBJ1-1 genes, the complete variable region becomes SAVISQKPSRDICQRGTSLTIQCQVDSQVTMMFWYRQQPGQSLTLIATANQGSEATYESGFVIDKFPISRPNLTFSTLTVSNMSPEDSSIYLCSVEVSGGNTEAFFGQGTRLTVV.